This T cell receptor beta chain was identified in a study of T cells after yellow fever vaccination. General observations from the study: A large majority of primary-vaccination clones showed up again after the booster (96% CD4, about 90% CD8). Abundant bulk-population clonotypes could contaminate the FACS-sorted repertoires. On re-exposure, the response was weaker but peaked faster, at day 5 versus 15.

Turning to this clonotype: Its antigen is unidentified.

The CDR3 totals 17 residues. V trimming: 3 bases; J trimming: 5 bases; junction bases outside the gene matches: 9. Per germline, CDR1 WNHNN and CDR2 SYGVQD (reference sequence). As TCR cDNA was made by 5'RACE template switching, a universal primer site and UMIs were added. TCRdb reanalysed the 5' RACE reads using MiXCR and keeps one entry per CDR3 protein. Counted here are about 99,000 distinct CDR3 sequences, under 7% occurring once; the ten biggest clones make up over 40%. The material sequenced was CD8+ T cells sorted from PBMCs, taken 10 days after the yellow fever booster vaccination. The source is a man between 18 and 29 years old who received the YFV17D yellow fever vaccine. This sequence joins TRBV10-1 and TRBJ2-3; 12 bases map to TRBD2. DNA for the CDR3: TGCGCCAGCAGTGACTCTAGGACTAGCGGGGATGAAGATACGCAGTATTTT. This codes for CASSDSRTSGDEDTQYF.